The clone carrying this T cell receptor (beta chain) is termed medium-sized. The data belong to a study of immune reconstitution after stem cell transplant in scleroderma. The CDR3 contains 12 residues. The V end lost 3 bases, the J end lost 3 bases, and 9 bases lay between the germline ends. Germline V gene sequence: CDR1 DFQATT, CDR2 SNEGSKA (reference sequence). One entry per CDR3 protein results from TCRdb running MiXCR on the RT-PCR reads. The table has 3,000 to 4,500 distinct CDR3 sequences, 5.7% seen once. The rearrangement joins TRBV20-1 to TRBJ2-7; D remains unclear. The sample was acquired before or after autologous hematopoietic stem cell transplantation (not recorded which). This TCR was sampled from a female donor with systemic sclerosis. The CDR3 protein is CSARDTYYEQYF. CDR3 DNA: TGCAGTGCTAGGGATACCTACTACGAGCAGTACTTC.